The next 25 T cell receptor beta chains were all read from a single sample in a study of T-cell memory formation after mild COVID-19. TCRdb fed the 5' RACE reads into MiXCR, producing one record per CDR3 protein. The sample consists of 450,000 to 700,000 distinct CDR3 sequences, roughly 18% of them appearing once. Input material: PBMCs or a T cell subset sorted from them (not recorded which). These receptors all stem from an adult woman who had mild COVID-19 (a few samples of this study predate the infection). Cell type and time point are not known.

This clonotype was picked up a small number of times. This chain links TRBV6-5 with TRBJ2-7; 11 positions agree with TRBD2. J gave up 7 bases and V 6 bases, and 8 bases lay outside the gene matches. The CDR3 covers 14 residues. CDR1 is MNHEY and CDR2 is SVGAGI in the germline V gene. CDR3 DNA: TGTGCCAGCAGGACCACTAGCGGGAGTGAGGAGCAGTACTTC. This codes for CASRTTSGSEEQYF.

This chain joins TRBV5-6 and TRBJ2-2; D possibly corresponds to TRBD1 (6 bases). The germline gives CDR1 SGHDT, CDR2 YYEEEE. Between the trimmed V and J ends, which lost 7 bases and 8 bases, there was a span of 9 bases. This CDR3 region has 11 residues. The CDR3 sequence: CASHREGELFF. In DNA, the CDR3 is TGTGCCAGCCACAGGGAAGGGGAGCTGTTTTTT.

This clonotype was seen only a few times. The chain is built from TRBV7-8 and TRBJ2-2; TRBD2 matches 8 bases. CDR1 and CDR2 (germline): SGHVS, FQNEAQ. The V and J ends lost 1 base and 7 bases, in that order; junction bases with no gene match: 8. This CDR3 region has 16 residues. The chain's CDR3 is CASSLVAAGGHGELFF. The DNA for the CDR3 is TGTGCCAGCAGCTTAGTAGCGGCGGGGGGACACGGGGAGCTGTTTTTT. Full variable domain (missing parts from reference TRBV7-8 and TRBJ2-2): GAGVSQSPRYKVAKRGQDVALRCDPISGHVSLFWYQQALGQGPEFLTYFQNEAQLDKSGLPSDRFFAERPEGSVSTLKIQRTQQEDSAVYLCASSLVAAGGHGELFFGEGSRLTVL.

The table lists this clonotype with a few counts. The genes are TRBV20-1 and TRBJ2-1; 9 nucleotides agree with TRBD2. The V and J ends lost 3 bases and 10 bases, in that order; junction bases with no gene match: 10. CDR1 DFQATT and CDR2 SNEGSKA come from the germline V gene (reference sequence). This CDR3 is built from 14 residues. DNA of the CDR3: TGCAGTGCTAGGGAGCGGGGGGCTGGCCAAGAGCAGTTCTTC. Translation gives CSARERGAGQEQFF.

J is TRBJ1-3 and V is TRBV5-1; no definite D call. The germline CDR1 and CDR2 sequences are SGHRS and YFSETQ. Trimming took 1 base from V and 0 from J, leaving 8 bases between them. This CDR3 spans 15 amino acids. This chain's CDR3 is CASSLSGVSGNTIYF. DNA for the CDR3: TGCGCCAGCAGCTTGAGTGGGGTCTCTGGAAACACCATATATTTT.

The rearrangement links TRBV6-5 to TRBJ2-1; maybe TRBD2 (5 bases). This CDR3 spans 13 amino acids. V dropped 0 bases and J dropped 10 bases, with 10 bases sitting between them. Germline V CDR1 and CDR2: MNHEY, SVGAGI. This CDR3 reads CASSYSYWREQFF. The CDR3 DNA is TGTGCCAGCAGTTACTCATATTGGAGGGAGCAGTTCTTC.

For the CDR3, the DNA is TGCAGCGTCCGGTGGGGAGTTAATGAAAAACTGTTTTTT. Amino acid sequence: CSVRWGVNEKLFF. The gene calls are TRBV29-1 and TRBJ1-4, with no clear D. Germline V gene data show CDR1 as SQVTM and CDR2 as ANQGSEA. The CDR3 extends over 13 amino acids. With 6 bases removed from V and 4 bases from J, the gap between germline ends came to 12 bases.

This clonotype turned up a few times. V gene TRBV6-6 combines with J gene TRBJ1-2, with D tentatively TRBD1 (5 bases). The V gene lost 2 bases and the J gene lost 6 bases, with 7 bases spanning the gap. The CDR3 loop spans 12 amino acids. Per the germline V gene, CDR1 is MNHNY and CDR2 is SVGAGI (reference sequence). In DNA, the CDR3 is TGTGCCAGCAGTTACGAGGGGAATGGCTACACCTTC. This encodes CASSYEGNGYTF.

This clonotype was observed a few times. This rearrangement joins TRBV9 to TRBJ2-5; TRBD2 agrees at 13 bases. The ends lost 0 bases at V and 5 bases at J; junction bases unmatched: 4. The CDR3 totals 16 residues. The germline V gene encodes CDR1 SGDLS and CDR2 YYNGEE. CDR3 bases: TGTGCCAGCAGCGTAGCTGGACTAGCGGGGGTCGAGACCCAGTACTTC. This gives the protein CASSVAGLAGVETQYF.

Only a few counts were recorded for this clonotype. This chain uses TRBV4-1 with TRBJ2-1; TRBD2 aligns across 8 bases. There are 19 residues in the CDR3. The V gene's germline CDR1 is MGHRA and CDR2 YSYEKL. The V segment lost 1 base and the J segment 6 bases; nucleotides outside the gene matches: 17. CDR3 DNA: TGCGCCAGCAGCCAAGCAATACGGGGGGGCTTCTATGCTGGCAATGAGCAGTTCTTC. Translating gives CASSQAIRGGFYAGNEQFF.

This clonotype has only a few counts. The rearrangement joins TRBV11-3 to TRBJ2-1, with 10 bases aligning to TRBD1. CDR3 length: 17 residues. Per germline, CDR1 SGHNT and CDR2 YENEEA. V was pared by 1 base and J by 9 bases, with 12 bases of the junction left unmatched. The DNA of the CDR3 is TGTGCCAGCAGCTTAGTGTGGGGGGACAGGGGCTCCGGTGAGCAGTTCTTC. It encodes CASSLVWGDRGSGEQFF.

The V call is TRBV5-1, the J call TRBJ2-5; perhaps TRBD2 as D (5 bases). The germline V gene has CDR1 SGHRS and CDR2 YFSETQ. The length of the CDR3 is 16 residues. V lost 3 bases to trimming and J lost 2 bases, with 17 bases between them. CDR3: CASSSSGEYLQETQYF. CDR3 coding DNA: TGCGCCAGCAGCTCCAGTGGGGAGTACCTACAAGAGACCCAGTACTTC.

The chain recombines TRBV20-1 with TRBJ2-4; D not certain. Trimming took off 0 bases at V and 6 bases at J, with 3 bases between the two ends. The CDR3 consists of 11 residues. Germline V gene data show CDR1 as DFQATT and CDR2 as SNEGSKA (reference sequence). The CDR3 sequence is CSARDLNIQYF. The CDR3 DNA reads as TGCAGTGCTAGAGACTTAAACATTCAGTACTTC.

This clonotype came up a few times. The chain employs TRBV20-1 and TRBJ1-1, with TRBD1 matching over 7 bases. The CDR3 consists of 17 residues. In germline, CDR1 is DFQATT, CDR2 SNEGSKA (reference sequence). After removal of 6 bases from V and 2 bases from J, the junction contained 18 bases not matched to a gene. In nucleotides, the CDR3 is TGCAGTGCACCGAACCTGGGCTACAGGGGTTCAAACACTGAAGCTTTCTTT. It codes for CSAPNLGYRGSNTEAFF.

This clonotype showed up just a few times. The chain links TRBV12-3 or TRBV12-4 to TRBJ2-7; D gene ambiguous. The CDR3 has 13 amino acids. V was clipped by 3 bases and J by 5 bases, with 11 bases between them. The CDR3 sequence is CASSLWLEDEQYF. The CDR3 nucleotides are TGTGCCAGCAGTTTGTGGTTAGAAGACGAGCAGTACTTC.

The table lists this clonotype with many counts. V is TRBV7-8 and J is TRBJ1-1; no clear D gene. V was trimmed by 2 bases and J by 1 base, leaving 5 bases between them. CDR3 length: 13 amino acids. Germline-derived CDR1 and CDR2 are SGHVS and FQNEAQ. CDR3 bases: TGTGCCAGCAGCTTAAGAGAGAACACTGAAGCTTTCTTT. Amino acid sequence: CASSLRENTEAFF.

The genes are TRBV5-1 and TRBJ2-5; 7 positions match TRBD1. The germline V gene has CDR1 SGHRS and CDR2 YFSETQ. V lost 4 bases to trimming and J lost 2 bases; unmatched junction nucleotides: 5. This CDR3 has 14 residues. The chain's CDR3 is CASSRGQRQETQYF. The CDR3 bases are TGCGCCAGCAGCCGGGGACAGAGGCAAGAGACCCAGTACTTC.

The CDR3 DNA reads as TGTGCCAGCAGTAAGTCGGAGGAGGGGGGAGATACGCAGTATTTT. Translated, it gives CASSKSEEGGDTQYF. V usage is TRBV6-2 or TRBV6-3 and J usage is TRBJ2-3; D may be TRBD1 or TRBD2 (6 bases each). The CDR3 runs to 15 residues. Germline lookup yields CDR1 MNHEY and CDR2 SVGEGT. Trimming shortened V by 5 bases and J by 5 bases, and 17 bases separated the two germline ends.

The chain joins TRBV20-1 to TRBJ2-3, with 7 positions matching TRBD2. CDR1 and CDR2 (germline): DFQATT, SNEGSKA (reference sequence). This CDR3 is 15 amino acids long. The junction had 4 bases not matched to a gene; V was cut back by 1 base and J by 0 bases. The CDR3 nucleotides are TGCAGTGCTAGAGCAAGCGGGAATAGCACAGATACGCAGTATTTT. This sequence encodes CSARASGNSTDTQYF.

V gene TRBV12-3 or TRBV12-4 combines with J gene TRBJ1-1; the match to TRBD1 covers 8 bases. CDR3 length: 14 amino acids. With 6 bases clipped from V and 7 bases from J, the junction kept 10 bases outside the gene matches. CDR3 in amino acids: CASSQGAVLVEAFF. The DNA of the CDR3 is TGTGCCAGCAGCCAGGGGGCTGTCCTAGTTGAAGCTTTCTTT.

The sample holds many counts of this clonotype. The J gene is TRBJ2-4, the V gene TRBV4-2; 8 bases map to TRBD2. The CDR3 covers 15 residues. Germline V gene data show CDR1 as LGHNA and CDR2 as YNFKEQ. Germline trimming cut 1 base from V and 9 bases from J; bases unmatched to any gene: 8. In DNA form, the CDR3 reads TGTGCCAGCAGCCAAGCCACGGGAGGGCCGGGCATTCAGTACTTC. Encoded protein: CASSQATGGPGIQYF.

There are a few counts of this clonotype. The chain recombines TRBV11-1 with TRBJ2-7; 9 bases align to TRBD1. CDR3 size: 14 residues. Germline CDR1 is SGHAT and CDR2 is FQDESV (reference sequence). With 4 bases clipped from V and 3 bases from J, the junction kept 4 bases outside the gene matches. CDR3 protein: CASSYRTGDYEQYF. The CDR3 DNA follows: TGTGCCAGCAGCTACCGGACAGGGGACTACGAGCAGTACTTC.

V usage is TRBV11-3 and J usage is TRBJ2-7, with TRBD1 identical over 9 bases. Germline V gives CDR1 SGHNT, CDR2 YENEEA. CDR3 length equals 19 residues. V dropped 1 base and J dropped 5; count of bases not matched to a gene: 18. The DNA for the CDR3 is TGTGCCAGCAGCTTAGGAGAGACAGGGGGTCTAGCGGAAAACGACGAGCAGTACTTC. Its protein product is CASSLGETGGLAENDEQYF.

The rearrangement uses TRBV18 and TRBJ1-2; tentative D call: TRBD1 (5 bases). This CDR3 contains 16 residues. The germline V gene encodes CDR1 KGHSH and CDR2 LQKENI. V lost 5 bases and J lost 3, with 19 bases in between. The CDR3 is CASSTLTQGAYYGYTF. The CDR3 bases are TGTGCCAGCTCAACTCTCACTCAGGGAGCCTACTATGGCTACACCTTC.

This sequence joins TRBV29-1 and TRBJ2-5; D is possibly TRBD1 (5 bases). Trimming shortened V by 5 bases and J by 2 bases, and 9 bases separated the two germline ends. The length of the CDR3 is 12 residues. Germline lookup yields CDR1 SQVTM and CDR2 ANQGSEA. CDR3: CSVRSGQETQYF. CDR3 DNA: TGCAGCGTTCGGTCAGGGCAAGAGACCCAGTACTTC.